This T cell receptor beta chain comes out of a study of blood T cells in healthy people across ages. In the study overall: T cells yielded about one barcoded beta molecule per two cells through template switching.

On this clonotype: What it binds is not known.

Next came a second PCR, run for 7 to 11 cycles, which used a sample-barcoded 5' primer along with a J-beta primer mix. Using its own MiXCR run on the 5' RACE reads, TCRdb lists one record per CDR3 protein. The sample includes some 1.4 million distinct CDR3 sequences, approximately 38% of them seen just once. CDR1 is SGDLS and CDR2 is YYNGEE in the germline V gene. Trimming took 0 bases from V and 11 from J; bases not matched to a gene: 14. The CDR3 extends over 16 amino acids. The study's findings and limits: Long-lived donors exceeded aged donors in naive CD4+ cells and diversity.

This receptor was obtained from a woman younger than 35 in good health. The gene calls are TRBV9 and TRBJ2-5, with 9 bases fitting TRBD2. The specimen sequenced was blood. CDR3 protein: CASSVVAGVVGNEQYF. For the CDR3, the DNA is TGTGCCAGCAGCGTAGTAGCGGGAGTTGTGGGCAATGAGCAGTACTTC. The full variable domain, in which reference TRBV9 and TRBJ2-5 provide the parts outside the CDR3, is DSGVTQTPKHLITATGQRVTLRCSPRSGDLSVYWYQQSLDQGLQFLIQYYNGEERAKGNILERFSAQQFPDLHSELNLSSLELGDSALYFCASSVVAGVVGNEQYFGPGTRLLVL.